This T cell receptor (beta chain) is drawn from a study of shared clonotypes between healthy human individuals. Study in general: Three plates were used per donor for CD4 naive, three for CD4 memory, two for CD8 naive and one for CD8 memory.

A split of CD4+ cells into CD45RA+ naive and CD45RA-negative memory subsets was performed. It was across several immunoSEQ plates that each subset's genomic DNA was evenly split. TCRdb's copy holds only in-frame clones and misses some; the assay was immunoSEQ multiplex PCR. The table has 550,000 to 850,000 clones, approximately 79% seen once; the top ten hold about 1.7%. The germline V gene has CDR1 LNHDA and CDR2 SQIVND (reference sequence). V was pared by 3 bases and J by 4 bases, with 2 bases of the junction left unmatched. The CDR3 length is 14 residues. Sequencing was done on a sample of memory CD4+ T cells sorted from blood. Specified subset: CD45RA-negative fraction. The chain has TRBV19 and TRBJ2-2; TRBD2 matches at 7 bases. The receptor was derived from a woman younger than 45 in good health. The CDR3 nucleotides are TGTGCCAGTAGTATCGGGGGGATCACCGGGGAGCTGTTTTTT. Protein product: CASSIGGITGELFF.